A selection of T cell receptor beta chains follows, all from one sample in a study of T-cell memory formation after mild COVID-19. TCRdb re-derived calls from the 5' RACE reads in MiXCR, one entry per CDR3 protein. The top ten clones hold 22% of a sample with 300,000 to 350,000 distinct CDR3 sequences, approximately 13% of them seen once. The sample was PBMCs or a T cell subset sorted from them (not recorded which). The source of these receptors is a man aged 18 to 30 who had mild COVID-19 (a few samples of this study predate the infection). Cell type and time point are not known. The CDR3 runs from the conserved cysteine through the conserved F or W. A clone size is listed for some rows: how often the clone was seen (once, few, many), or a class if it is expanded.

>TRBV2|-|TRBJ1-5
CASTGQGNQPQHF
>TRBV7-9|few|TRBJ2-1
CASSLATGEQFF
>TRBV7-2|few|TRBJ2-1
CASSTAGGRDNEQFF
>TRBV25-1|many|TRBJ1-6
CASSGAGMSYNSPLHF
>TRBV11-3|few|TRBJ2-3
CASSQSGGSTDTQYF
>TRBV6-5|-|TRBJ1-5
CASSRAARGPEDSNQPQHF
>TRBV7-9|many|TRBJ2-5
CASSKRDEETQYF
>TRBV3-1|-|TRBJ1-6
CASSQNEGLTLHF
>TRBV11-2|-|TRBJ2-2
CASRRRGPAGELFF
>TRBV20-1|few|TRBJ1-1
CSATPGGDTEAFF
>TRBV20-1|many|TRBJ2-3
CSAQLSRSTDTQYF
>TRBV12-3/TRBV12-4|-|TRBJ2-2
CASSPTIAGELFF
>TRBV27|hyperexpanded|TRBJ2-7
CASSQWGGTPYEQYF
>TRBV28|many|TRBJ1-4
CASSSRDATNEKLFF
>TRBV6-1|few|TRBJ1-2
CASDETFYGYTF
>TRBV10-2|-|TRBJ2-2
CASTPRGELFF
>TRBV5-1|many|TRBJ2-3
CASSLLGLEMGLTDTQYF